These 8 T cell receptor beta chains were all obtained from the same sample, sequenced in a study of regulatory T cells in long-lasting Graves disease. For TCR beta, libraries came from iRepertoire HTBI primers and Arm-PCR of CDR3 regions. TCRdb re-analysed the multiplex PCR reads in MiXCR, keeping a single row per CDR3 protein. The sample gives roughly 220,000 distinct CDR3 sequences, approximately 20% of which show up once; 22% is in the top ten. Time point here: newly diagnosed GD, antithyroid drugs for less than 3 months. PBMC-derived RNA was used for the TCR library. The input for sequencing was peripheral blood mononuclear cells (PBMCs), taken at new diagnosis, from a patient treated with antithyroid drugs. These receptors were collected from a female donor with Graves disease.

This clonotype came up many times. The chain links TRBV12-3 or TRBV12-4 to TRBJ2-7; 7 bases agree with TRBD2. The CDR3 spans 13 residues. The ends lost 5 bases at V and 3 bases at J; junction bases unmatched: 4. This chain's CDR3 is CASSNGGGYEQYF. The DNA of the CDR3 is TGTGCCAGCAGTAATGGGGGGGGCTACGAGCAGTACTTC.

This clonotype occurred many times. The chain employs TRBV7-2 and TRBJ2-7; D is perhaps TRBD1 (5 bases). Germline V gene sequence: CDR1 SGHTA, CDR2 FQGNSA. Deletions cut 5 bases from V and 3 bases from J, with 17 bases between. This CDR3 has 15 amino acids. This chain's CDR3 is CASSPTAGQGYEQYF. The DNA for the CDR3 is TGTGCCAGCAGCCCCACCGCCGGCCAGGGCTACGAGCAGTACTTC.

This clonotype has a count of ten or more. The chain employs TRBV19 and TRBJ1-2, with a weak D call TRBD1 (6 bases). Trimming cost V 5 bases and J 4 bases, with 20 bases left between them. Germline lookup yields CDR1 LNHDA and CDR2 SQIVND (reference sequence). This CDR3 comprises 16 residues. This CDR3 reads CASSLLRQQGVYGYTF. CDR3 in DNA: TGTGCCAGTAGTCTGCTAAGGCAACAGGGTGTCTATGGCTACACCTTC.

This clonotype was picked up many times. V and J are TRBV5-1 and TRBJ2-3, with 11 bases matching TRBD2. Germline V gives CDR1 SGHRS, CDR2 YFSETQ. V lost 5 bases to trimming and J lost 4 bases; unmatched junction nucleotides: 9. This CDR3 spans 16 amino acids. The CDR3 DNA is TGCGCCAGCAGGGTGACTAGCGGGACGGTATCAGATACGCAGTATTTT. This translates into CASRVTSGTVSDTQYF.

As to this clonotype: Since a much larger clone is just one base distant, this may be a read error. This CDR3 is CASSLVTFQPSYEQYF. Written as DNA, the CDR3 is TGTGCCAGCAGCTTAGTAACCTTCCAACCCTCCTACGAGCAGTACTTC. The chain is built from TRBV7-2 and TRBJ2-7; D gene ambiguous. This CDR3 is 16 amino acids long. The V and J ends lost 1 base and 0 bases respectively, with 13 bases between them. The germline V gene encodes CDR1 SGHTA and CDR2 FQGNSA.

In its sample, this clonotype was seen a few times. The chain recombines TRBV7-9 with TRBJ1-2, with D tentatively TRBD1 (5 bases). Trimming took 4 bases from V and 2 from J, leaving 11 bases between them. The germline V gene has CDR1 SEHNR and CDR2 FQNEAQ (reference sequence). This CDR3 comprises 14 residues. CDR3 region: CASSSLWGNYGYTF. The CDR3 nucleotides are TGTGCCAGCAGCTCCTTGTGGGGGAACTATGGCTACACCTTC.

The chain combines TRBV6-4 with TRBJ2-1; possibly TRBD2 for D (6 bases). Germline CDR1 MRHNA, CDR2 SNTAGT. The CDR3 loop spans 14 amino acids. With 3 bases removed from V and 6 bases from J, the gap between germline ends came to 12 bases. CDR3 in DNA: TGTGCCAGCAGTGATGGGCAGGGAGGCAATGAGCAGTTCTTC. This gives the protein CASSDGQGGNEQFF.

This clonotype has at least ten counts. The gene calls are TRBV19 and TRBJ2-7, with a tentative D call TRBD2 (5 bases). The CDR3 is 14 amino acids. Deletions cut 1 base from V and 3 bases from J, with 10 bases between. Looked up from germline, CDR1 is LNHDA and CDR2 is SQIVND (reference sequence). The CDR3, as DNA: TGTGCCAGTAGTATAGGAACCGGACTCTACGAGCAGTACTTC. Protein: CASSIGTGLYEQYF. Based on the CDR3 plus reference TRBV19 and TRBJ2-7, the full variable domain is DGGITQSPKYLFRKEGQNVTLSCEQNLNHDAMYWYRQDPGQGLRLIYYSQIVNDFQKGDIAEGYSVSREKKESFPLTVTSAQKNPTAFYLCASSIGTGLYEQYFGPGTRLTVT.